This entry describes one T cell receptor (beta chain). What it binds is not known. This entry belongs to a study of T cell clones after liver transplantation. Broader study findings: Graft donor-reactive T cells may have migrated into the graft rather than being deleted. Post-transplant, graft-donor-reactive CD4 TCRbeta sequences in blood dropped significantly in most of the 8 subjects.

The V end lost 3 bases, the J end lost 0 bases, and 9 bases lay between the germline ends. The germline V gene has CDR1 MGHRA and CDR2 YSYEKL. This CDR3 spans 15 amino acids. Here immunoSEQ multiplex PCR was the method, and the copy in TCRdb shows in-frame clones only, minus some. The sample consists of around 6,100 clones, more than 65% of them appearing once. The input for sequencing was CD8+ T cells from blood, taken before liver transplant. This TCR was recovered from a human donor who received a liver transplant. This rearrangement joins TRBV4-1 to TRBJ1-3; no firm D call. The CDR3 DNA follows: TGCGCCAGCAGCCACCTTACCCTCTCTGGAAACACCATATATTTT. Translation gives CASSHLTLSGNTIYF.